One and the same sample provided the 10 T cell receptor beta chains below, sequenced in a study of T cells after yellow fever vaccination. Each CDR3 protein is one row after TCRdb ran MiXCR on the 5' RACE reads. The sample contains around 300,000 distinct CDR3 sequences, 4.1% of which appear only once. This material consisted of PBMCs, taken 5 days after the yellow fever booster vaccination. The receptors were gathered from a young man who received the YFV17D yellow fever vaccine.

This clonotype came up a few times. V is TRBV4-3 and J is TRBJ2-2; a weak D match, TRBD1 (5 bases). Germline V gene lookup returns CDR1 LGHNA and CDR2 YSLEER. This CDR3 has 19 residues. The germline V and J ends were trimmed by 2 bases and 2 bases, with 21 bases remaining between them. Written as DNA, the CDR3 is TGCGCCAGCAGCCAACTGCCTAAAGGGGCAGGTACTAACACCGGGGAGCTGTTTTTT. This gives the protein CASSQLPKGAGTNTGELFF.

This clonotype was found many times. This rearrangement joins TRBV4-3 to TRBJ1-2; D might be TRBD1 (5 bases). The V end was cut by 1 base, the J end by 4 bases, with 13 bases between. This CDR3 spans 15 amino acids. CDR1 LGHNA and CDR2 YSLEER come from the germline V gene. The CDR3 region has the DNA TGCGCCAGCAGCCAAGGGGGGTCCGGGCCCTATGGCTACACCTTC. It encodes CASSQGGSGPYGYTF.

The rearrangement links TRBV5-1 to TRBJ2-3; weak D call: TRBD2 (6 bases). V was shortened by 6 bases and J by 1 base, with 24 bases between the two germline ends. CDR3 length: 18 amino acids. Germline assignment: CDR1 SGHRS and CDR2 YFSETQ. The CDR3 spells CASNLPGLPFLGTDTQYF. CDR3 bases: TGCGCCAGCAACCTACCGGGACTGCCTTTTTTGGGCACAGATACGCAGTATTTT. The full variable domain, in which reference TRBV5-1 and TRBJ2-3 provide the parts outside the CDR3, is KAGVTQTPRYLIKTRGQQVTLSCSPISGHRSVSWYQQTPGQGLQFLFEYFSETQRNKGNFPGRFSGRQFSNSRSEMNVSTLELGDSALYLCASNLPGLPFLGTDTQYFGPGTRLTVL.

This clonotype has a handful of counts. The chain joins TRBV7-2 to TRBJ1-6; no clear D. Germline CDR1 and CDR2: SGHTA and FQGNSA. V lost 3 bases and J lost 13, with 10 bases in between. CDR3 size: 12 residues. In DNA, the CDR3 is TGTGCCAGCAGCTTGTATATAGGGCCCCTCCACTTT. As protein: CASSLYIGPLHF.

The table lists this clonotype with a few counts. The rearrangement links TRBV12-3 or TRBV12-4 to TRBJ1-2; 8 nucleotides match TRBD1. V was clipped by 3 bases and J by 5 bases; unmatched bases: 8. This CDR3 has 15 residues. CDR3: CASSFGSGGEYGYTF. For the CDR3, the DNA is TGTGCCAGCAGTTTCGGGTCAGGGGGCGAATATGGCTACACCTTC.

This clonotype was detected a few times. The chain has TRBV7-9 and TRBJ1-2; D gene ambiguous. Trimming took 0 bases from V and 6 from J, leaving 8 bases between them. This CDR3 region has 13 residues. The germline gives CDR1 SEHNR, CDR2 FQNEAQ (reference sequence). The CDR3 region is CASSLARLNGYTF. As DNA, the CDR3 is TGTGCCAGCAGCTTAGCGAGGTTGAATGGCTACACCTTC.

This clonotype appeared a few times. The chain uses TRBV7-6 and TRBJ2-3; 7 nucleotides align to TRBD1. The V gene's germline CDR1 is SGHVS and CDR2 FNYEAQ. The V and J ends lost 2 bases and 6 bases, in that order; junction bases with no gene match: 5. The CDR3 runs 14 residues. CDR3 region: CASSLKGAYDTQYF. Here the CDR3 DNA reads TGTGCCAGCAGCTTAAAGGGGGCGTATGATACGCAGTATTTT.

The V call is TRBV6-2 or TRBV6-3, the J call TRBJ2-3, with D possibly TRBD2 on 6 matching bases. The germline V and J ends were trimmed by 2 bases and 2 bases, with 14 bases remaining between them. Germline CDR1 reads MNHEY; CDR2 reads SVGEGT. This CDR3 comprises 16 residues. CDR3 in amino acids: CASSYAAGTFTDTQYF. The CDR3 coding sequence is TGTGCCAGCAGTTACGCGGCGGGGACCTTCACAGATACGCAGTATTTT.

This clonotype came up a few times. This chain uses TRBV20-1 with TRBJ1-2; 9 nucleotides match TRBD1. Germline V lookup: CDR1 DFQATT, CDR2 SNEGSKA (reference sequence). There are 13 residues in the CDR3. V gave up 6 bases and J gave up 5 bases; unmatched junction bases: 7. DNA of the CDR3: TGCAGTGCCCGCCGGGACAGGGATTATGGCTACACCTTC. Residues: CSARRDRDYGYTF.

A few counts support this clonotype. The rearrangement uses TRBV7-9 and TRBJ2-7, with 7 nucleotides matching TRBD2. CDR1 and CDR2 (germline): SEHNR, FQNEAQ (reference sequence). The CDR3 is 14 amino acids. V was clipped by 3 bases and J by 2 bases; unmatched bases: 4. CDR3 in amino acids: CASSFVGGTYEQYF. DNA for the CDR3: TGTGCCAGCAGCTTCGTCGGGGGGACCTACGAGCAGTACTTC.